The 20 T cell receptor beta chains below come from one sample, sequenced in a study of blood T cell repertoires in COVID-19. Clones were sequenced by immunoSEQ multiplex PCR, and TCRdb holds only the in-frame ones, with some missing. The repertoire has about 520,000 clones, approximately 85% of them found once; the top ten carry 3.2%. The sequenced sample consisted of peripheral blood. The receptor source for this set is a human donor in a cohort sampled during active COVID-19.

V gene TRBV3-1 (or the pseudogene TRBV3-2) combines with J gene TRBJ2-7; D is ambiguous. The CDR3 contains 13 residues. The V and J ends lost 4 bases and 7 bases respectively, with 14 bases between them. Germline CDR1 reads LGHDT; CDR2 reads YNNKEL (reference sequence). The CDR3 reads CASSRSLLGEQYF. As DNA, the CDR3 is TGTGCCAGCAGCCGGAGTTTGCTTGGGGAGCAGTACTTC.

The chain has TRBV7-6 and TRBJ2-1; 9 bases map to TRBD1. The germline V gene encodes CDR1 SGHVS and CDR2 FNYEAQ. The CDR3 is made up of 13 amino acids. CDR3 loop: CATTGGSYNEQFF. CDR3 nucleotide sequence: TGTGCAACGACAGGGGGTTCGTACAATGAGCAGTTCTTC.

This chain links TRBV6-5 with TRBJ1-5; 7 positions match TRBD1. V was clipped by 5 bases and J by 5 bases; unmatched bases: 9. This CDR3 contains 15 residues. In germline, CDR1 is MNHEY, CDR2 SVGAGI. In DNA form, the CDR3 reads TGTGCCAGCAGTCGGACAGGACGGGCAGATCAGCCCCAGCATTTT. Translation gives CASSRTGRADQPQHF.

V gene TRBV19 combines with J gene TRBJ1-5; unclear D gene. Per the germline V gene, CDR1 is LNHDA and CDR2 is SQIVND (reference sequence). The ends were cut back, 6 bases at V and 0 bases at J, with 18 bases in the middle. The CDR3 length is 17 residues. The CDR3 bases are TGTGCCAGTAGGAAAGGCGGGTTTCTATATAGCAATCAGCCCCAGCATTTT. This encodes CASRKGGFLYSNQPQHF.

The chain uses TRBV30 and TRBJ2-5; D is unclear. The V end lost 4 bases, the J end lost 2 bases, and 5 bases lay between the germline ends. The germline gives CDR1 GTSNPN, CDR2 SVGIG (reference sequence). This CDR3 has 11 amino acids. CDR3 DNA sequence: TGTGCCTGGACTAGTCAAGAGACCCAGTACTTC. Its protein is CAWTSQETQYF.

V and J are TRBV5-4 and TRBJ2-1; 13 bases line up with TRBD2. Germline trimming cut 0 bases from V and 5 bases from J; bases unmatched to any gene: 14. CDR3 length: 20 amino acids. Germline CDR1 and CDR2: SGHNT and YYREEE (reference sequence). CDR3 in amino acids: CASSLAPGTSGIRTNNEQFF. The CDR3 coding sequence is TGTGCCAGCAGCTTGGCCCCAGGGACTAGCGGGATAAGAACTAACAATGAGCAGTTCTTC.

This sequence joins TRBV14 and TRBJ2-6; D gene ambiguous. Deletions cut 3 bases from V and 0 bases from J, with 6 bases between. Germline V lookup: CDR1 SGHDN, CDR2 FVKESK. This CDR3 contains 15 residues. The CDR3 loop reads CASSQGLSGANVLTF. For the CDR3, the DNA is TGTGCCAGCAGCCAGGGCCTCTCTGGGGCCAACGTCCTGACTTTC.

The J gene is TRBJ1-2, the V gene TRBV4-3; possible D gene TRBD1, 6 bases. Germline V lookup: CDR1 LGHNA, CDR2 YSLEER. The CDR3 runs to 15 residues. Trimming stripped 1 base from V and 4 bases from J, with 13 bases between. The CDR3 nucleotides are TGCGCCAGCAGCCAAGGGTTCGGGGGGCTCTATGGCTACACCTTC. This gives the protein CASSQGFGGLYGYTF.

The genes are TRBV3-1 (or the pseudogene TRBV3-2) and TRBJ1-5; D may be TRBD1 (6 bases). Germline V lookup: CDR1 LGHDT, CDR2 YNNKEL (reference sequence). The germline V and J ends were trimmed by 3 bases and 5 bases, with 8 bases remaining between them. The CDR3 is made up of 13 amino acids. CDR3 in amino acids: CASSQGADQPQHF. DNA for the CDR3: TGTGCCAGCAGCCAGGGGGCGGATCAGCCCCAGCATTTT.

The J gene is TRBJ2-5, the V gene TRBV3-1 (or the pseudogene TRBV3-2); D unresolved. The CDR3 is made up of 10 amino acids. In germline, CDR1 is LGHDT, CDR2 YNNKEL (reference sequence). The V end was cut by 2 bases, the J end by 14 bases, with 9 bases between. CDR3 sequence (DNA): TGTGCCAGCAGCCAACAGACACATTACTTC. Protein sequence: CASSQQTHYF.

CDR3 DNA: TGTGCCAGCAGACCCACCCTGGGTAGCGGGAGCCCCGGGGACAATGAGCAGTTCTTC. Amino acid sequence: CASRPTLGSGSPGDNEQFF. The V call is TRBV28, the J call TRBJ2-1; the match to TRBD2 covers 9 bases. CDR3 length: 19 residues. With 6 bases clipped from V and 5 bases from J, the junction kept 20 bases outside the gene matches. Germline CDR1 MDHEN, CDR2 SYDVKM.

CDR3 coding DNA: TGTGCCAGCAGCTTGGCGGGACCGAACACTGAAGCTTTCTTT. Its translation is CASSLAGPNTEAFF. V and J are TRBV7-3 and TRBJ1-1; tentatively, D is TRBD1 (5 bases). The germline CDR1 and CDR2 sequences are SGHTA and FQGTGA. The CDR3 loop spans 14 amino acids. The V and J ends lost 3 bases and 1 base respectively, with 9 bases between them.

The DNA of the CDR3 is TGTGCCTCCCACCGGACAGGGGAGAGCTCCTATAATTCACCCCTCCACTTT. Translating gives CASHRTGESSYNSPLHF. This rearrangement joins TRBV24-1 to TRBJ1-6, with 9 nucleotides matching TRBD1. V was pared by 12 bases and J by 0 bases, with 11 bases of the junction left unmatched. This CDR3 is 17 amino acids long. The V gene's germline CDR1 is KGHDR and CDR2 SFDVKD.

The J gene is TRBJ2-2, the V gene TRBV18, with 10 bases matching TRBD2. This CDR3 spans 17 amino acids. With 2 bases clipped from V and 6 bases from J, the junction kept 9 bases outside the gene matches. The V gene's germline CDR1 is KGHSH and CDR2 LQKENI. CDR3 in amino acids: CASSPRLAGEEAGELFF. The DNA of the CDR3 is TGTGCCAGCTCACCAAGGCTAGCGGGAGAGGAGGCCGGGGAGCTGTTTTTT.

The chain uses TRBV25-1 and TRBJ2-5; 8 bases fit TRBD1. The V and J ends lost 4 bases and 3 bases, in that order; junction bases with no gene match: 10. This CDR3 has 16 residues. The V gene's germline CDR1 is MGHDK and CDR2 SYGVNS. CDR3 in amino acids: CASSGQKETGEETQYF. In DNA, the CDR3 is TGTGCCAGCAGTGGTCAGAAGGAGACAGGGGAAGAGACCCAGTACTTC.

V is TRBV2 and J is TRBJ1-1; TRBD1 agrees at 7 bases. Per germline, CDR1 SNHLY and CDR2 FYNNEI. V lost 6 bases and J lost 6; bases outside the gene matches: 4. The CDR3 has 12 residues. The CDR3 DNA follows: TGTGCCAGCAGGATACAGGGGTCTGAAGCTTTCTTT. Translating gives CASRIQGSEAFF.

This clone qualifies as medium-sized. The chain links TRBV4-2 to TRBJ1-1, with D possibly TRBD1 on 6 matching bases. Trimming left V 5 bases short and J 1 base short, with 20 bases between. CDR1 and CDR2 from the germline V gene are LGHNA and YNFKEQ. There are 17 residues in the CDR3. The CDR3 DNA is TGTGCCAGCAGCAAGGGGGGGTTCAGTGGGGAGAACACTGAAGCTTTCTTT. Its translation is CASSKGGFSGENTEAFF.

This chain uses TRBV6-1 with TRBJ1-3; no definite D call. CDR1 is MNHNS and CDR2 is SASEGT in the germline V gene. Trimming pared 6 bases from V and 1 base from J, leaving 13 bases between. The CDR3 has 15 amino acids. DNA of the CDR3: TGTGCCAGCAGCTACGGTCGCTTATCTGGAAACACCATATATTTT. Its translation: CASSYGRLSGNTIYF.

V gene TRBV6-5 combines with J gene TRBJ1-3; a possible D gene is TRBD1 (6 bases). CDR1 is MNHEY, CDR2 SVGAGI, per germline. The ends were cut back, 6 bases at V and 1 base at J, with 7 bases in the middle. The CDR3 has 13 residues. The CDR3 nucleotides are TGTGCCAGCAGGGGGGCATCTGGAAACACCATATATTTT. Residues: CASRGASGNTIYF.

Comment on this clone: Other DNA sequences in this sample translate to the same CDR3. V usage is TRBV27 and J usage is TRBJ1-6; 7 nucleotides align to TRBD1. The CDR3 is made up of 16 amino acids. The J segment lost 4 bases and the V segment lost 0 bases, leaving 3 bases of the junction unmatched. Germline V gene data show CDR1 as MNHEY and CDR2 as SMNVEV (reference sequence). The chain's CDR3 is CASSLSPQGYNSPLHF. In nucleotides, the CDR3 is TGTGCCAGCAGTTTATCCCCACAGGGGTATAATTCACCCCTCCACTTT.